The clone carrying this T cell receptor (beta chain) showed up many times. Germline CDR1 reads ENHRY; CDR2 reads SYGVKD. V was pared by 11 bases and J by 3 bases, with 7 bases of the junction left unmatched. This CDR3 is 13 amino acids long. The sample belongs to a study of identical twins. TCRdb analysed the 5' RACE reads with MiXCR anew, one entry per CDR3 protein. The sample lists fewer than 800,000 distinct CDR3 sequences; about 7.6% were seen once. The sample was also reused in another study, on yellow fever vaccine responses in identical twins.

This chain connects TRBV10-3 to TRBJ2-5; 9 bases line up with TRBD1. The sample consisted of PBMCs. This TCR was recovered from a woman under 30 in good health. The CDR3 protein is CAATGGREETQYF. Written as DNA, the CDR3 is TGTGCCGCAACAGGGGGCAGAGAAGAGACCCAGTACTTC.